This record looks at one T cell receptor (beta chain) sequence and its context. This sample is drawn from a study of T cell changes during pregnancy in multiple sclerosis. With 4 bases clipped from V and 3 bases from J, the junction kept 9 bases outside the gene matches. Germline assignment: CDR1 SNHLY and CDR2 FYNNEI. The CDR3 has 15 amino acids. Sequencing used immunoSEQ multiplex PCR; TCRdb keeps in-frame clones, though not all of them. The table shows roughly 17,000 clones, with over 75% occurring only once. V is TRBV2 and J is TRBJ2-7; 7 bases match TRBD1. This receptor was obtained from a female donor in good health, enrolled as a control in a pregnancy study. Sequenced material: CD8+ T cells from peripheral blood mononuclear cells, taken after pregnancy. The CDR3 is CASSGGQARGYEQYF. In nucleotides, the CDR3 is TGTGCCAGCAGTGGAGGACAGGCAAGAGGCTACGAGCAGTACTTC.